These 13 T cell receptor beta chains were sequenced from one sample in a study of beta chain features in type 1 diabetes. The whole isolated RNA underwent reverse transcription, so sequencing captured expressed TCRB transcripts. The table came from immunoSEQ multiplex PCR; TCRdb's copy has only in-frame clones and leaves some out. This table has some 270,000 clones, 14% appearing once. Sequenced: naive CD4+ T cells from blood. The receptor set was obtained from a woman between 40 and 50 years old in good health.

In its sample, this clone was seen a few times. Other nucleotide sequences in the sample specify the same CDR3. This chain uses TRBV5-4 with TRBJ2-5, with 7 nucleotides matching TRBD1. Germline assignment: CDR1 SGHNT and CDR2 YYREEE (reference sequence). The CDR3 length is 14 residues. The V segment lost 4 bases and the J segment 1 base; nucleotides outside the gene matches: 4. The CDR3 DNA follows: TGTGCCAGCAGCCTAGGGACAGCCCAAGAGACCCAGTACTTC. Its translation: CASSLGTAQETQYF.

The V call is TRBV9, the J call TRBJ2-5; D remains unclear. Trimming cost V 3 bases and J 2 bases, with 8 bases left between them. The germline V gene encodes CDR1 SGDLS and CDR2 YYNGEE. The CDR3 is 13 amino acids. The CDR3 spells CASSGAVQETQYF. The DNA for the CDR3 is TGTGCCAGCAGCGGGGCAGTTCAAGAGACCCAGTACTTC.

This clone was seen a few times. The V gene is TRBV13, the J gene TRBJ1-1, with D possibly TRBD1 on 5 matching bases. This CDR3 is 14 amino acids long. Germline CDR1 and CDR2: PRHDT and FYEKMQ (reference sequence). V gave up 4 bases and J gave up 3 bases, with 12 bases separating them. The CDR3, as DNA: TGTGCCAGCAGCTCGTCTGACAGACACACTGAAGCTTTCTTT. Its protein is CASSSSDRHTEAFF.

The rearrangement links TRBV7-9 to TRBJ2-7; D may be TRBD2 (7 bases). The CDR3 sequence is 16 residues long. Looked up from germline, CDR1 is SEHNR and CDR2 is FQNEAQ (reference sequence). V lost 0 bases and J 0 bases, leaving 12 bases between the germline ends. CDR3: CASSLAGGGISYEQYF. The CDR3 nucleotides are TGTGCCAGCAGCTTAGCTGGCGGGGGCATCTCCTACGAGCAGTACTTC.

The chain is built from TRBV5-4 and TRBJ1-1; no clear D gene. The CDR3 is 14 amino acids. Germline lookup yields CDR1 SGHNT and CDR2 YYREEE (reference sequence). V lost 1 base and J 2 bases, leaving 9 bases between the germline ends. DNA of the CDR3: TGTGCCAGCAGCTTGCCCACTTTAAACACTGAAGCTTTCTTT. Protein: CASSLPTLNTEAFF.

The genes are TRBV5-4 and TRBJ2-3; 9 nucleotides match TRBD2. This CDR3 comprises 15 residues. Germline CDR1 SGHNT, CDR2 YYREEE (reference sequence). Trimming cost V 2 bases and J 2 bases; bases outside gene matches: 3. The CDR3 protein is CASSLAGGLTDTQYF. CDR3 nucleotide sequence: TGTGCCAGCAGCTTAGCGGGGGGCCTCACAGATACGCAGTATTTT.

The chain uses TRBV19 and TRBJ1-6; 9 positions match TRBD1. CDR1 is LNHDA, CDR2 SQIVND, per germline (reference sequence). V trimming: 4 bases; J trimming: 8 bases; junction bases outside the gene matches: 12. The CDR3 sequence is 17 residues long. This CDR3 is CASSTLLGGTGHSPLHF. CDR3 in DNA: TGTGCCAGTAGTACGCTGCTGGGAGGGACAGGGCATTCACCCCTCCACTTT.

The V call is TRBV2, the J call TRBJ1-2; D is perhaps TRBD1 (5 bases). Germline V lookup: CDR1 SNHLY, CDR2 FYNNEI. Trimming took off 3 bases at V and 3 bases at J, with 8 bases between the two ends. The CDR3 length is 13 residues. The CDR3 loop reads CASSDSRDYGYTF. The CDR3 DNA is TGTGCCAGCAGTGATAGCAGGGACTATGGCTACACCTTC.

A note on this clone: The same CDR3 also results from other DNA sequences found in this sample. V gene TRBV10-2 combines with J gene TRBJ1-2, with 7 bases that match TRBD1. The CDR3 loop spans 13 amino acids. Unmatched junction bases numbered 2, after V lost 3 bases and J lost 4 bases. The germline V gene encodes CDR1 WSHSY and CDR2 SAAADI. The CDR3 protein is CASSEQGPYGYTF. Here the CDR3 DNA reads TGCGCCAGCAGTGAACAGGGGCCCTATGGCTACACCTTC.

The chain employs TRBV7-9 and TRBJ1-1; the D gene is possibly TRBD1 (5 bases). Germline CDR1 is SEHNR and CDR2 is FQNEAQ (reference sequence). The CDR3 is 15 amino acids. V was clipped by 2 bases and J by 4 bases, with 14 bases between them. The CDR3 loop reads CASSLNRQGTTEAFF. DNA of the CDR3: TGTGCCAGCAGCTTAAATCGGCAGGGTACCACTGAAGCTTTCTTT.

The chain links TRBV6-6 to TRBJ2-7; no reliable D call. The CDR3 runs to 16 residues. Per germline, CDR1 MNHNY and CDR2 SVGAGI (reference sequence). V lost 0 bases and J 3 bases, leaving 15 bases between the germline ends. The CDR3: CASSYSVFPQLYEQYF. The CDR3 DNA reads as TGTGCCAGCAGTTACTCCGTTTTTCCCCAACTCTACGAGCAGTACTTC.

The chain links TRBV9 to TRBJ2-3; D not certain. Trimming removed 0 bases at V and 2 bases at J, with 7 bases between. The CDR3 has 14 residues. The germline CDR1 and CDR2 sequences are SGDLS and YYNGEE. CDR3 sequence reads: CASSVVSTTDTQYF. The DNA of the CDR3 is TGTGCCAGCAGCGTAGTGTCTACCACAGATACGCAGTATTTT.

The sample holds a few counts of this clone. V gene TRBV7-2 combines with J gene TRBJ1-6, with D unresolved. The CDR3 consists of 12 residues. The germline V gene has CDR1 SGHTA and CDR2 FQGNSA. Between the trimmed V and J ends, which lost 5 bases and 14 bases, there was a span of 13 bases. The CDR3 protein is CASSPRSQSLHF. Here the CDR3 DNA reads TGTGCCAGCAGCCCTCGGTCGCAATCCCTCCACTTT.